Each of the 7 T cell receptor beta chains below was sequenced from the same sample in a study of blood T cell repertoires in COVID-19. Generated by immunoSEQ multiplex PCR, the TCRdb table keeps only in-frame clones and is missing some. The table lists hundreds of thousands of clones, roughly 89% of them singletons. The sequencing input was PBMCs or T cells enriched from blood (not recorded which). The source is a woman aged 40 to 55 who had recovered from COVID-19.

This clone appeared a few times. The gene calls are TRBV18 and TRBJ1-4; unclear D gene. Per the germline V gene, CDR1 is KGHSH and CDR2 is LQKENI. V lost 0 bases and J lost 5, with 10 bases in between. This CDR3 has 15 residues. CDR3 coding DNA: TGTGCCAGCTCACCACCGGCTCACCAGAATGAAAAACTGTTTTTT. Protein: CASSPPAHQNEKLFF.

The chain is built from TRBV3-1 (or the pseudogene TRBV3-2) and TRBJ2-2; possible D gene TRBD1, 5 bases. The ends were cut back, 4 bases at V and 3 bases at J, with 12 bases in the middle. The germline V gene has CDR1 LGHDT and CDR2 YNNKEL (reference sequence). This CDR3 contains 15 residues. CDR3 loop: CASSLRGSYTGELFF. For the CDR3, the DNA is TGTGCCAGCAGCCTAAGGGGTTCCTACACCGGGGAGCTGTTTTTT.

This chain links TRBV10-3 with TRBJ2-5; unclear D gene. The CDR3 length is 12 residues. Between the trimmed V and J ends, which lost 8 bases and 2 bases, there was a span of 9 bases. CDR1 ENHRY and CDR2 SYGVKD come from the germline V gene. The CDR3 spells CAIGTNQETQYF. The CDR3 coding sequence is TGTGCCATCGGAACTAATCAAGAGACCCAGTACTTC.

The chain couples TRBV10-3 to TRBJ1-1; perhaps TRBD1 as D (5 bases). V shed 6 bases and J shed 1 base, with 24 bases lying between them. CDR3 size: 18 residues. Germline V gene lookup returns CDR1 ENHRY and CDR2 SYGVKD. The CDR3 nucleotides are TGTGCCATCAGGGAGCGGGGCAGGTCAGCGGGTGGGAACACTGAAGCTTTCTTT. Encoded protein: CAIRERGRSAGGNTEAFF.

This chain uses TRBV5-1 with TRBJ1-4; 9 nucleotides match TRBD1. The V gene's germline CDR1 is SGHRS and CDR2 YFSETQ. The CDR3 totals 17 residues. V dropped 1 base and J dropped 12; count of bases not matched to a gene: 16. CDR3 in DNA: TGCGCCAGCAGCTTGACGGTGCAGGGACAGGGTGTATCTGAACTGTTTTTT. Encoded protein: CASSLTVQGQGVSELFF.

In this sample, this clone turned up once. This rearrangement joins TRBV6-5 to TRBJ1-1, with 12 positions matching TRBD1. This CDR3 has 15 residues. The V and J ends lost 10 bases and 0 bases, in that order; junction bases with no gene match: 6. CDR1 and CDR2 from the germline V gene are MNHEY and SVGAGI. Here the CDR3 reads CAIRDRGPMNTEAFF. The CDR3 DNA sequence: TGTGCCATCAGGGACAGGGGGCCAATGAACACTGAAGCTTTCTTT.

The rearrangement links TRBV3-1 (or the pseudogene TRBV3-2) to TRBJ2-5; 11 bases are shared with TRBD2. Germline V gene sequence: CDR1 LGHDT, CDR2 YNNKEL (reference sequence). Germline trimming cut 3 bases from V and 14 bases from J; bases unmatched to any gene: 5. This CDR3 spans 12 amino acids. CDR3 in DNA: TGTGCCAGCAGCCAGTCGACTAGCGGGGCTTACTTC. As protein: CASSQSTSGAYF.